One and the same sample provided the 5 T cell receptor beta chains below, sequenced in a study of beta chain features in type 1 diabetes. Sequenced material consisted of expressed TCRB transcripts (all of the isolated RNA was reverse transcribed). Sequencing was performed with immunoSEQ multiplex PCR; in TCRdb, only in-frame clones are kept and a portion is missing. This table has around 320,000 clones, roughly 15% appearing once. Sequencing was done on a sample of central memory CD4+ T cells from blood. These receptors all come from a man younger than 45 in good health.

A few counts support this clone. The chain recombines TRBV2 with TRBJ2-5, with D perhaps matching TRBD2 (5 bases). V was clipped by 1 base and J by 4 bases, with 7 bases between them. The CDR3 runs to 13 residues. Germline V gene lookup returns CDR1 SNHLY and CDR2 FYNNEI. The CDR3 sequence: CASSEGRRETQYF. CDR3 coding DNA: TGTGCCAGCAGTGAAGGGAGGAGAGAGACCCAGTACTTC.

This chain connects TRBV5-8 to TRBJ2-5, with TRBD2 as a possible D gene (6 bases). Trimming took 4 bases from V and 3 from J, leaving 13 bases between them. CDR3 size: 14 residues. CDR1 and CDR2 from the germline V gene are SGHTS and YDEGEE. DNA of the CDR3: TGTGCCAGCAGCCTTCTGGGACTCAAAGAGACCCAGTACTTC. Encoded protein: CASSLLGLKETQYF.

This sequence joins TRBV4-3 and TRBJ2-1; D not resolved. Germline assignment: CDR1 LGHNA and CDR2 YSLEER. Trimming cost V 4 bases and J 15 bases, with 19 bases left between them. This CDR3 has 13 residues. The CDR3 DNA is TGCGCCAGCAGCCGAAATTCCCTAGAGCCCCTGTTCTTC. Translation: CASSRNSLEPLFF.

The rearrangement joins TRBV5-1 to TRBJ1-2; D unclear. The CDR3 length is 14 residues. From germline, CDR1 is SGHRS and CDR2 YFSETQ. V was cut by 4 bases and J by 7 bases, with 17 bases left in between. Here the CDR3 reads CASSPDMTRAGYTF. The CDR3 DNA reads as TGCGCCAGCAGCCCTGACATGACTCGGGCTGGCTACACCTTC.

This clone was observed a handful of times. The chain links TRBV4-3 to TRBJ2-4; 9 positions match TRBD1. Germline V gives CDR1 LGHNA, CDR2 YSLEER. Unmatched junction bases numbered 7, after V lost 0 bases and J lost 10 bases. The CDR3 length is 15 residues. The CDR3, as DNA: TGCGCCAGCAGCCAAGACCATACGACAGGGGGTATTCAGTACTTC. This gives the protein CASSQDHTTGGIQYF.